This T cell receptor (beta chain) originates from a study of cytomegalovirus exposure and HLA in healthy donors. Whole-study findings and limits: Earlier analysis yielded a pattern in which most TCR beta V segments were productive about 90% or about 30% of the time. One later analysis reportedly identified an Asian-associated ancestry cluster that showed fewer N-insertions than the roughly 600-donor mean. Among TCR beta chains, those listed as cytomegalovirus-associated numbered approximately 150.

A note on this clone: The antigen is unknown.

V lost 0 bases, J lost 8 bases, and 12 bases stayed unmatched. The CDR3 length is 18 residues. Germline V gives CDR1 SGDLS, CDR2 YYNGEE. Vbeta (60) and Jbeta (13) primers were used in the PCR. Repertoires were generated with immunoSEQ multiplex PCR, while TCRdb's copy carries only in-frame clones and drops some. The profile shows more than 150,000 clones, approximately 80% of them singletons. This TCR was recovered from a girl between 2 and 10 years old in good health and CMV-seropositive. What was sequenced was PBMCs. This chain links TRBV9 with TRBJ2-1, with TRBD2 matching 12 bases. The CDR3 coding sequence is TGTGCCAGCAGCGTAGGGTTCGGGGGGACTAGCGGGCGGTATGAGCAGTTCTTC. Protein sequence: CASSVGFGGTSGRYEQFF.